These 23 T cell receptor beta chains were sequenced from one sample in a study of blood T cell repertoires in COVID-19. TCRdb keeps only in-frame clones here, not all; method: immunoSEQ multiplex PCR. The sample lists 210,000 or so clones; 70% to 85% were seen once. The specimen sequenced was peripheral blood. These receptors came from a man aged 45-65 years who had recovered from COVID-19.

The genes are TRBV24-1 and TRBJ2-2; TRBD2 might be the D (6 bases). Germline lookup yields CDR1 KGHDR and CDR2 SFDVKD. The V and J ends lost 5 bases and 4 bases respectively, with 19 bases between them. This CDR3 spans 17 amino acids. The CDR3 bases are TGTGCCACCAGTGGTCGGGGAGGACACAGCAGCACCGGGGAGCTGTTTTTT. It specifies CATSGRGGHSSTGELFF.

The V call is TRBV6-5, the J call TRBJ1-1; TRBD1 is a possible D gene (6 bases). V was cut by 7 bases and J by 6 bases, with 15 bases left in between. This CDR3 spans 13 amino acids. The germline V gene has CDR1 MNHEY and CDR2 SVGAGI. The CDR3 DNA reads as TGTGCCAGCACCGACACAGGGTCGGCTGAAGCTTTCTTT. The encoded protein is CASTDTGSAEAFF.

The chain recombines TRBV30 with TRBJ2-7, with 8 bases identical to TRBD2. Per the germline V gene, CDR1 is GTSNPN and CDR2 is SVGIG (reference sequence). The V segment lost 3 bases and the J segment 7 bases; nucleotides outside the gene matches: 11. This CDR3 has 14 residues. CDR3 DNA sequence: TGTGCCTGGAGGGACTCGGCGGGAGGTGGTGAGCAGTACTTC. Translated: CAWRDSAGGGEQYF.

The chain employs TRBV20-1 and TRBJ2-1, with no clear D. Germline assignment: CDR1 DFQATT and CDR2 SNEGSKA (reference sequence). The CDR3 contains 13 residues. The V end was cut by 3 bases, the J end by 10 bases, with 16 bases between. The CDR3 reads CSASPENQWEQFF. CDR3 nucleotides: TGCAGTGCTAGTCCGGAGAATCAATGGGAGCAGTTCTTC.

DNA for the CDR3: TGCGCCAGCAGCCAAGATGCACTGACAGGGTCGGGAGTTGGTGAAAAACTGTTTTTT. It translates to CASSQDALTGSGVGEKLFF. This chain links TRBV4-1 with TRBJ1-4; 7 nucleotides align to TRBD1. V shed 0 bases, J shed 7 bases, and the junction held 17 bases outside the gene matches. This CDR3 comprises 19 residues. Germline assignment: CDR1 MGHRA and CDR2 YSYEKL.

The table lists this clone with a few counts. The chain combines TRBV19 with TRBJ2-5; 14 positions agree with TRBD2. The germline gives CDR1 LNHDA, CDR2 SQIVND (reference sequence). The CDR3 spans 15 residues. J was trimmed by 4 bases and V by 6 bases; bases with no gene match: 4. CDR3 loop: CASRGLAGEGETQYF. CDR3 nucleotide sequence: TGTGCCAGTAGGGGACTAGCGGGAGAGGGAGAGACCCAGTACTTC. The full variable domain, in which reference TRBV19 and TRBJ2-5 provide the parts outside the CDR3, is DGGITQSPKYLFRKEGQNVTLSCEQNLNHDAMYWYRQDPGQGLRLIYYSQIVNDFQKGDIAEGYSVSREKKESFPLTVTSAQKNPTAFYLCASRGLAGEGETQYFGPGTRLLVL.

The chain uses TRBV19 and TRBJ1-1; a weak D match, TRBD1 (5 bases). The germline V gene has CDR1 LNHDA and CDR2 SQIVND (reference sequence). V dropped 10 bases and J dropped 3 bases, with 18 bases sitting between them. This CDR3 comprises 14 residues. The CDR3 loop reads CATSRDSRYTEAFF. CDR3 sequence (DNA): TGTGCCACCTCGCGGGACTCTCGGTACACTGAAGCTTTCTTT. The full variable domain, its missing parts supplied by reference TRBV19 and TRBJ1-1, is DGGITQSPKYLFRKEGQNVTLSCEQNLNHDAMYWYRQDPGQGLRLIYYSQIVNDFQKGDIAEGYSVSREKKESFPLTVTSAQKNPTAFYLCATSRDSRYTEAFFGQGTRLTVV.

The V call is TRBV6-5, the J call TRBJ1-4, with D possibly being TRBD1 (5 bases). This CDR3 spans 15 amino acids. Trimming removed 4 bases at V and 7 bases at J, with 16 bases between. The V gene's germline CDR1 is MNHEY and CDR2 SVGAGI. Written as DNA, the CDR3 is TGTGCCAGCAGTTCCCAGGGAAGGAAAAGTGAAAAACTGTTTTTT. This codes for CASSSQGRKSEKLFF.

CDR3 loop: CAWSTGKNEKLFF. The CDR3 DNA reads as TGTGCCTGGAGTACAGGGAAAAATGAAAAACTGTTTTTT. J is TRBJ1-4 and V is TRBV30; possibly TRBD1 for D (6 bases). The CDR3 consists of 13 residues. Between the trimmed V and J ends, which lost 2 bases and 5 bases, there was a span of 9 bases. Looked up from germline, CDR1 is GTSNPN and CDR2 is SVGIG (reference sequence). The complete variable domain, with remaining parts taken from reference TRBV30 and TRBJ1-4, reads SQTIHQWPATLVQPVGSPLSLECTVEGTSNPNLYWYRQAAGRGLQLLFYSVGIGQISSEVPQNLSASRPQDRQFILSSKKLLLSDSGFYLCAWSTGKNEKLFFGSGTQLSVL.

This sequence joins TRBV19 and TRBJ1-1; maybe TRBD1 (5 bases). With 11 bases removed from V and 1 base from J, the gap between germline ends came to 11 bases. The germline V gene encodes CDR1 LNHDA and CDR2 SQIVND (reference sequence). The CDR3 is made up of 12 amino acids. The CDR3 DNA sequence: TGTGCCGTGAGGAGGGGGAACACTGAAGCTTTCTTT. Translated, it gives CAVRRGNTEAFF.

The chain recombines TRBV19 with TRBJ2-1, with TRBD2 identical over 11 bases. Trimming took 3 bases from V and 3 from J; bases not matched to a gene: 4. The germline CDR1 and CDR2 sequences are LNHDA and SQIVND (reference sequence). The CDR3 extends over 16 amino acids. The CDR3 DNA reads as TGTGCCAGTAGTATCTACCTAGCGGGAGGCTACAATGAGCAGTTCTTC. Protein: CASSIYLAGGYNEQFF.

The V gene is TRBV27, the J gene TRBJ2-3; D not certain. V lost 6 bases, J lost 5 bases, and 15 bases lay in between. Germline lookup yields CDR1 MNHEY and CDR2 SMNVEV (reference sequence). This CDR3 is built from 14 residues. The CDR3 loop reads CASRSGVAVDTQYF. The CDR3 nucleotides are TGTGCCAGCAGATCTGGAGTCGCGGTAGATACGCAGTATTTT.

The chain employs TRBV5-6 and TRBJ2-5; 15 bases line up with TRBD2. The J segment lost 4 bases and the V segment lost 4 bases, leaving 8 bases of the junction unmatched. CDR3 length: 17 amino acids. CDR1 is SGHDT, CDR2 YYEEEE, per germline. The CDR3 DNA reads as TGTGCCAGCAGCCCCAGGACTAGCGGGAGGGGTCGAGAGACCCAGTACTTC. It is translated as CASSPRTSGRGRETQYF.

The CDR3 sequence is CASSLSRYEQYF. The CDR3 DNA sequence: TGTGCCAGCAGTTTATCCCGCTACGAGCAGTACTTC. V gene TRBV28 combines with J gene TRBJ2-7; D call uncertain. V dropped 1 base and J dropped 3 bases, with 4 bases sitting between them. Germline V gives CDR1 MDHEN, CDR2 SYDVKM. This CDR3 comprises 12 residues. Supplemented by reference TRBV28 and TRBJ2-7, the full variable domain reads DVKVTQSSRYLVKRTGEKVFLECVQDMDHENMFWYRQDPGLGLRLIYFSYDVKMKEKGDIPEGYSVSREKKERFSLILESASTNQTSMYLCASSLSRYEQYFGPGTRLTVT.

This chain connects TRBV9 to TRBJ1-3; 8 bases map to TRBD1. The CDR3 loop spans 17 amino acids. V shed 4 bases, J shed 9 bases, and the junction held 18 bases outside the gene matches. Germline lookup yields CDR1 SGDLS and CDR2 YYNGEE. Here the CDR3 reads CASSPLTGTGGIGTIYF. The CDR3 region has the DNA TGTGCCAGCAGCCCCCTAACGGGGACAGGCGGGATCGGCACCATATATTTT.

This clone was counted a single time. The genes are TRBV7-2 and TRBJ1-6; unclear D gene. The CDR3 has 14 residues. Trimming left V 2 bases short and J 9 bases short, with 11 bases between. Germline assignment: CDR1 SGHTA and CDR2 FQGNSA. DNA for the CDR3: TGTGCCAGCAGCTTACTTTTGGCCAGTTCACCCCTCCACTTT. Encoded protein: CASSLLLASSPLHF.

The rearrangement links TRBV6-5 to TRBJ1-5; weak D call: TRBD1 (5 bases). Germline V lookup: CDR1 MNHEY, CDR2 SVGAGI. V lost 6 bases and J 0 bases, leaving 12 bases between the germline ends. The length of the CDR3 is 15 residues. CDR3 nucleotides: TGTGCCAGCAGCGCACAGGCGTATAGCAATCAGCCCCAGCATTTT. Residues: CASSAQAYSNQPQHF.

J is TRBJ2-7 and V is TRBV28; a possible D gene is TRBD2 (6 bases). Germline V CDR1 and CDR2: MDHEN, SYDVKM. The length of the CDR3 is 13 residues. V dropped 5 bases and J dropped 7 bases, with 15 bases sitting between them. CDR3 DNA sequence: TGTGCCAGCAGTCGGCGGGGTCCGGGGGAGCAGTACTTC. Protein product: CASSRRGPGEQYF.

The CDR3 region is CASSQLGGQGRNEQFF. The CDR3, as DNA: TGTGCCAGCTCACAGCTGGGGGGACAGGGGAGAAATGAGCAGTTCTTC. V usage is TRBV18 and J usage is TRBJ2-1; 10 nucleotides line up with TRBD1. The germline CDR1 and CDR2 sequences are KGHSH and LQKENI. The CDR3 is 16 amino acids. After removal of 4 bases from V and 7 bases from J, the junction contained 10 bases not matched to a gene.

The chain combines TRBV20-1 with TRBJ1-1, with D unresolved. V was trimmed by 6 bases and J by 7 bases, leaving 12 bases between them. Germline V gives CDR1 DFQATT, CDR2 SNEGSKA (reference sequence). This CDR3 has 11 residues. The CDR3 spells CSAVLRGEAFF. The CDR3 DNA reads as TGCAGTGCGGTATTGCGGGGTGAAGCTTTCTTT.

This clone came up once. The chain employs TRBV14 and TRBJ2-2, with TRBD2 matching over 11 bases. Germline V gives CDR1 SGHDN, CDR2 FVKESK. V lost 0 bases, J lost 2 bases, and 14 bases stayed unmatched. The CDR3 spans 21 residues. CDR3 in amino acids: CASSQDSLAGGPEANTGELFF. The CDR3 nucleotides are TGTGCCAGCAGCCAAGACTCCCTAGCGGGAGGTCCGGAAGCCAACACCGGGGAGCTGTTTTTT. The complete variable domain, with remaining parts taken from reference TRBV14 and TRBJ2-2, reads EAGVTQFPSHSVIEKGQTVTLRCDPISGHDNLYWYRRVMGKEIKFLLHFVKESKQDESGMPNNRFLAERTGGTYSTLKVQPAELEDSGVYFCASSQDSLAGGPEANTGELFFGEGSRLTVL.

The chain recombines TRBV7-3 with TRBJ2-5; TRBD1 matches at 7 bases. The CDR3 totals 16 residues. In germline, CDR1 is SGHTA, CDR2 FQGTGA. J was trimmed by 1 base and V by 2 bases; bases with no gene match: 7. The CDR3 bases are TGTGCCAGCAGCTTAGGGGGACAGATCACCCAAGAGACCCAGTACTTC. Amino acids: CASSLGGQITQETQYF.

V gene TRBV7-3 combines with J gene TRBJ2-1, with 9 bases that match TRBD1. CDR1 and CDR2 (germline): SGHTA, FQGTGA. The CDR3 length is 14 residues. The J segment lost 6 bases and the V segment lost 5 bases, leaving 5 bases of the junction unmatched. CDR3 sequence reads: CASSPKTGGNEQFF. CDR3 coding DNA: TGTGCCAGCAGCCCAAAGACAGGGGGCAATGAGCAGTTCTTC.